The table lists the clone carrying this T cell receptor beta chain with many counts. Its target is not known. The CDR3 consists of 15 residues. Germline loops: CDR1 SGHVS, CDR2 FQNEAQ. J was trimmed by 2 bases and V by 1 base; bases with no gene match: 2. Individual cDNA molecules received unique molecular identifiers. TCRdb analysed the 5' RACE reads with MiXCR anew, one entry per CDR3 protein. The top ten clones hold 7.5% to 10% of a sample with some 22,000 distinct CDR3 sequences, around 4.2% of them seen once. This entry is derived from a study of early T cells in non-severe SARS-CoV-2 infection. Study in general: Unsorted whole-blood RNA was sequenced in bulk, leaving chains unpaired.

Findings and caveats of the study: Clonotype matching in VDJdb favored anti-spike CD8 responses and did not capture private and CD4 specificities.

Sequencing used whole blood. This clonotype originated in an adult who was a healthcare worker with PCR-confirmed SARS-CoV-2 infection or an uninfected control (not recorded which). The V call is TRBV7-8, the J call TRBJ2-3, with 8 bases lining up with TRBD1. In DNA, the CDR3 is TGTGCCAGCAGCTTAGGGCAGGGGGCCACAGATACGCAGTATTTT. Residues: CASSLGQGATDTQYF.